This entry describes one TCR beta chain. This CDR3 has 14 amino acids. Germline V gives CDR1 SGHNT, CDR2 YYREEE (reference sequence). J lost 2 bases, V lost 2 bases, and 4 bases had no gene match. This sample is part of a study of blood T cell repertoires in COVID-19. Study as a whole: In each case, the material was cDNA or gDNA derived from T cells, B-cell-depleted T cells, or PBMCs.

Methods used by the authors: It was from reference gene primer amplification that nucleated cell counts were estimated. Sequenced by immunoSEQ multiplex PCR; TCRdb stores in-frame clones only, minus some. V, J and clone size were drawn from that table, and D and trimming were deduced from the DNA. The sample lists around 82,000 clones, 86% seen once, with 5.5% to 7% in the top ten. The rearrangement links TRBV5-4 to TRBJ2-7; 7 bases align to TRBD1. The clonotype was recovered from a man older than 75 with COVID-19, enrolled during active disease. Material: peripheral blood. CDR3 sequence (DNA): TGTGCCAGCAGCTTAACAGGGGTCACCTACGAGCAGTACTTC. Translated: CASSLTGVTYEQYF.